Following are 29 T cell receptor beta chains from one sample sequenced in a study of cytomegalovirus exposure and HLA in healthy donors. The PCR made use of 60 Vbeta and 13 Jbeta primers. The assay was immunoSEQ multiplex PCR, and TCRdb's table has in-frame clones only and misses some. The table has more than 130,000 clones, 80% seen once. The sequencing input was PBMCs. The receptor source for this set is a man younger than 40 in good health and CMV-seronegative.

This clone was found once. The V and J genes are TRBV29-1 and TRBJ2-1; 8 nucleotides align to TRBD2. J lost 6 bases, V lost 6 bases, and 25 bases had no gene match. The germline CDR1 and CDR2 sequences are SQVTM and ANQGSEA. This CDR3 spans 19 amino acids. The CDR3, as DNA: TGCAGCGTGGGGGGGGTAATCCCCCTTAGTAGCGGGATAGGCAATGAGCAGTTCTTC. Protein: CSVGGVIPLSSGIGNEQFF.

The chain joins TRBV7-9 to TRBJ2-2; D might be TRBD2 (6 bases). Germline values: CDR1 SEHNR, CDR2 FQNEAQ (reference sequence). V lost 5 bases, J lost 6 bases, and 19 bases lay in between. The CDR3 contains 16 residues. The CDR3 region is CASSPRARREAGELFF. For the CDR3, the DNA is TGTGCCAGCAGCCCTCGGGCCAGGAGGGAGGCCGGGGAGCTGTTTTTT.

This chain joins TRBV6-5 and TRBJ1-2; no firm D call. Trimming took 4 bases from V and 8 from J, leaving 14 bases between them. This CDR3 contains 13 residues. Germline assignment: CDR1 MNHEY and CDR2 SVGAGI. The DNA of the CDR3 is TGTGCCAGCAGTTCGACGGACCCGGGGGGCTACACCTTC. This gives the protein CASSSTDPGGYTF.

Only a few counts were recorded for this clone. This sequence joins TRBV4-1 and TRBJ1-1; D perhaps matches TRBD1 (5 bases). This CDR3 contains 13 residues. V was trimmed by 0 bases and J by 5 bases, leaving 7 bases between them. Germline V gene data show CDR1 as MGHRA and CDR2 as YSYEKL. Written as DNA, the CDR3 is TGCGCCAGCAGCCAAGATAGGGGAACTGAAGCTTTCTTT. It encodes CASSQDRGTEAFF.

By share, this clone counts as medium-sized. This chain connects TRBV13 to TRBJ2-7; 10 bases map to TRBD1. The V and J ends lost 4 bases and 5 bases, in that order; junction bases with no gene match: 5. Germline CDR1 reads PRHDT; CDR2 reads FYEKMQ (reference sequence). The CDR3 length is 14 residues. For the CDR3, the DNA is TGTGCCAGCAGCTCCCGACAGGGGGCCCACGAGCAGTACTTC. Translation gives CASSSRQGAHEQYF.

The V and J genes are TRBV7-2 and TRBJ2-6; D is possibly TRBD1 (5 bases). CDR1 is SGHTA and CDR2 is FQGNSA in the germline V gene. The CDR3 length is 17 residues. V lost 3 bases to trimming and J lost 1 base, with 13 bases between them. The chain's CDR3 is CASSFQGVESGANVLTF. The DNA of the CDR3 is TGTGCCAGCAGCTTTCAGGGTGTGGAGTCTGGGGCCAACGTCCTGACTTTC. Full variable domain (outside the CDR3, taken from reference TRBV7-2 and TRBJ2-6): GAGVSQSPSNKVTEKGKDVELRCDPISGHTALYWYRQSLGQGLEFLIYFQGNSAPDKSGLPSDRFSAERTGGSVSTLTIQRTQQEDSAVYLCASSFQGVESGANVLTFGAGSRLTVL.

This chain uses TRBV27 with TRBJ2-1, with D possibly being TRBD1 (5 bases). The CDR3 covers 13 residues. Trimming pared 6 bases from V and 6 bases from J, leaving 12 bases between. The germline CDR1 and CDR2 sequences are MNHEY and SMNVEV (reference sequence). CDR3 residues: CASSPGRVNEQFF. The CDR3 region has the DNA TGTGCCAGCAGCCCGGGCAGGGTCAATGAGCAGTTCTTC.

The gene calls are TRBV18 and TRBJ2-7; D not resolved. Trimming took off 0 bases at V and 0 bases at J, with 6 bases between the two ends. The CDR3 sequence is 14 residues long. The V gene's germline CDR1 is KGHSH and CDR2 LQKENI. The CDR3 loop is CASSPPTGSYEQYF. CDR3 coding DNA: TGTGCCAGCTCACCACCGACGGGCTCCTACGAGCAGTACTTC.

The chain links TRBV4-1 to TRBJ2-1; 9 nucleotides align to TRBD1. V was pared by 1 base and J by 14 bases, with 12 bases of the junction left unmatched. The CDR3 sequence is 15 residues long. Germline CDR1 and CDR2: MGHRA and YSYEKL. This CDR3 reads CASSQGEGQGRLKFF. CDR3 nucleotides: TGCGCCAGCAGCCAAGGGGAGGGACAGGGACGCCTCAAGTTCTTC.

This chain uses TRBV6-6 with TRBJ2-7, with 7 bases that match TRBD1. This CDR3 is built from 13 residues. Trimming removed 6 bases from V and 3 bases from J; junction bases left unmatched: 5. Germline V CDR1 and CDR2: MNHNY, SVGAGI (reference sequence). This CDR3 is CASSSDRYYEQYF. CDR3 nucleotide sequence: TGTGCCAGCAGCTCGGACAGGTACTACGAGCAGTACTTC.

DNA of the CDR3: TGTGCCAGCAGTCCCCCGGACAGGGAAGGCTACACCTTC. Amino acids: CASSPPDREGYTF. The V and J genes are TRBV28 and TRBJ1-2, with 8 bases that match TRBD1. The CDR3 totals 13 residues. V lost 5 bases to trimming and J lost 8 bases; unmatched junction nucleotides: 7. Germline values: CDR1 MDHEN, CDR2 SYDVKM.

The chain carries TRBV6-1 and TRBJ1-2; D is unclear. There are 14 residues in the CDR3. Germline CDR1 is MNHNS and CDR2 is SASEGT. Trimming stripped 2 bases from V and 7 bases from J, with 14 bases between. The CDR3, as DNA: TGTGCCAGCAGTGAATCTAGAGGGCACGGTGGCTACACCTTC. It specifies CASSESRGHGGYTF.

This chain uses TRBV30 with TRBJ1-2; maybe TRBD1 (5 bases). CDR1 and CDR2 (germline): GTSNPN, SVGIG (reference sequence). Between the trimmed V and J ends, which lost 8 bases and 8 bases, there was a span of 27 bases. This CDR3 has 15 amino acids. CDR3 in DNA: TGTGCCCGGACCGCTCGATATGGCCGGGAGGGGGGCTACACCTTC. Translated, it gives CARTARYGREGGYTF.

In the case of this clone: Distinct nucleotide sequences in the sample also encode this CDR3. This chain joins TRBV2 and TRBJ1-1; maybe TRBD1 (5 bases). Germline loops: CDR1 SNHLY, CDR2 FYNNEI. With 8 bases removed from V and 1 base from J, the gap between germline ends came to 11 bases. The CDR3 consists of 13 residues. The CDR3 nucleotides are TGTGCCAGCGGGGGGACGGGGAACACTGAAGCTTTCTTT. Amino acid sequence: CASGGTGNTEAFF. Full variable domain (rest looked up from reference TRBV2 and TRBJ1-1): EPEVTQTPSHQVTQMGQEVILRCVPISNHLYFYWYRQILGQKVEFLVSFYNNEISEKSEIFDDQFSVERPDGSNFTLKIRSTKLEDSAMYFCASGGTGNTEAFFGQGTRLTVV.

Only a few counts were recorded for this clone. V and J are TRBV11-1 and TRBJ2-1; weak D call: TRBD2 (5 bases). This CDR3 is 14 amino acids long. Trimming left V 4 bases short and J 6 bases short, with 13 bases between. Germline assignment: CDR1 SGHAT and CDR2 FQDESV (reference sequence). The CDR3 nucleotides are TGTGCCAGCAGCTCCACCGAGGGAAGCAATGAGCAGTTCTTC. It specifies CASSSTEGSNEQFF.

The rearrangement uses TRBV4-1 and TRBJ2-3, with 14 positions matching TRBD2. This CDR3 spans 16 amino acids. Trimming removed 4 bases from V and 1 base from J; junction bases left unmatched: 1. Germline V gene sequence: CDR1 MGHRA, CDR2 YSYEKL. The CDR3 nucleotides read TGCGCCAGCAGCCCGGGACTAGCGGGGGGCACAGATACGCAGTATTTT. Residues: CASSPGLAGGTDTQYF.

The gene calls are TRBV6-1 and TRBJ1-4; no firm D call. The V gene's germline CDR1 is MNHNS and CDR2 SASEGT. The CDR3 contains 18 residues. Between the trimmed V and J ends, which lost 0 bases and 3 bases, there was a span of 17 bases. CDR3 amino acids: CASSEAPRVGFSNEKLFF. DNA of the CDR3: TGTGCCAGCAGTGAAGCACCGAGGGTCGGGTTTTCTAATGAAAAACTGTTTTTT.

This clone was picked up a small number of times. CDR3 residues: CASRPLGIGLVGSPLHF. As DNA, the CDR3 is TGTGCCAGCAGACCCCTCGGAATCGGACTGGTGGGTTCACCCCTCCACTTT. The J gene is TRBJ1-6, the V gene TRBV7-8; no reliable D call. Germline CDR1 is SGHVS and CDR2 is FQNEAQ. The CDR3 contains 17 residues. The V gene lost 6 bases and the J gene lost 9 bases, with 24 bases spanning the gap.

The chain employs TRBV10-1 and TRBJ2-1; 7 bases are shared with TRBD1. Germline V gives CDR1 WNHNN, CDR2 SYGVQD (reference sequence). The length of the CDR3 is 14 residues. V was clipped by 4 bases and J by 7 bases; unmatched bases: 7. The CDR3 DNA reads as TGCGCCAGCAGTGTAGACAGGGTAGCAAATGAGCAGTTCTTC. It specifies CASSVDRVANEQFF.

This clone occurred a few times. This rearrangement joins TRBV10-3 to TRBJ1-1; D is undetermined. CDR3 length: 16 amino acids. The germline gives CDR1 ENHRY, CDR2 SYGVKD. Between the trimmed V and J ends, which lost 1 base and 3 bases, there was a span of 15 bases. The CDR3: CAISELGGLMDTEAFF. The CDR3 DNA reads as TGTGCCATCAGTGAGTTGGGAGGGTTGATGGACACTGAAGCTTTCTTT.

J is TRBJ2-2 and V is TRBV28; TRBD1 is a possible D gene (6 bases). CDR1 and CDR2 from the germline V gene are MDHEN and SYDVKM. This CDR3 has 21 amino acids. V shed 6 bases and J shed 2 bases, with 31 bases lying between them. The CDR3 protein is CASRPRRRASIPGQNTGELFF. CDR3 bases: TGTGCCAGCAGACCCAGAAGAAGGGCCTCGATACCGGGACAAAACACCGGGGAGCTGTTTTTT.

The CDR3 nucleotides read TGTGCCAGCAGGACCTTTCTACAGGGGGACCTTGAGCAGTTCTTC. Its protein product is CASRTFLQGDLEQFF. The chain couples TRBV6-1 to TRBJ2-1, with 8 positions matching TRBD1. CDR3 size: 15 residues. J lost 9 bases, V lost 6 bases, and 13 bases had no gene match. Germline loops: CDR1 MNHNS, CDR2 SASEGT.

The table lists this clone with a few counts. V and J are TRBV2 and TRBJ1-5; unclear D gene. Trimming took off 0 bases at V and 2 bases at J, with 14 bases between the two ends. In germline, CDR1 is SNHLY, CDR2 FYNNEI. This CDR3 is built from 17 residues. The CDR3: CASSEARLLGGNQPQHF. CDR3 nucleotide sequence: TGTGCCAGCAGTGAAGCGCGTTTGCTCGGTGGCAATCAGCCCCAGCATTTT.

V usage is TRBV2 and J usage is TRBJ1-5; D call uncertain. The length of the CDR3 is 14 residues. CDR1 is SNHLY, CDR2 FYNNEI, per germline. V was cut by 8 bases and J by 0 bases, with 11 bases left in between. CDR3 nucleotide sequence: TGTGCCAGCGGACGAGAGGGTAGCAATCAGCCCCAGCATTTT. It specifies CASGREGSNQPQHF.

The CDR3 spells CAWSLGAMNEKLFF. The CDR3 bases are TGTGCCTGGAGTTTAGGGGCTATGAATGAAAAACTGTTTTTT. The J gene is TRBJ1-4, the V gene TRBV30; D perhaps matches TRBD1 (5 bases). Germline CDR1 and CDR2: GTSNPN and SVGIG (reference sequence). CDR3 size: 14 residues. V was cut by 2 bases and J by 5 bases, with 12 bases left in between.

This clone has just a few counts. This chain's CDR3 is CASSSQVNTEAFF. CDR3 sequence (DNA): TGTGCCAGCAGTTCACAGGTGAACACTGAAGCTTTCTTT. The genes are TRBV6-4 and TRBJ1-1; D is perhaps TRBD1 (5 bases). The CDR3 has 13 amino acids. The germline V and J ends were trimmed by 5 bases and 0 bases, with 7 bases remaining between them. Germline lookup yields CDR1 MRHNA and CDR2 SNTAGT.

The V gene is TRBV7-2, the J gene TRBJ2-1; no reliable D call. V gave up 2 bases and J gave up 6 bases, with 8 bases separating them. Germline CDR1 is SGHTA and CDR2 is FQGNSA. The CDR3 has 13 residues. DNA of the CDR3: TGTGCCAGCAGCTTAATAAGAGTCAATGAGCAGTTCTTC. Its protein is CASSLIRVNEQFF.

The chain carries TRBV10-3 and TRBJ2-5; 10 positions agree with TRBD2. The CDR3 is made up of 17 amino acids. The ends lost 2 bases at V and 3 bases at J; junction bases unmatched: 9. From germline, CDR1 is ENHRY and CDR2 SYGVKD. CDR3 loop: CAISETQAGGQKETQYF. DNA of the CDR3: TGTGCCATCAGTGAGACCCAAGCGGGGGGGCAGAAAGAGACCCAGTACTTC.

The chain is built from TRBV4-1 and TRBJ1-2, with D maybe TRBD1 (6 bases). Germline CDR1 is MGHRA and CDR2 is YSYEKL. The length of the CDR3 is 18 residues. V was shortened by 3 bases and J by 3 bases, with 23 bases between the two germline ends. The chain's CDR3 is CASSQPQLYQGQDYGYTF. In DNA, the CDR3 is TGCGCCAGCAGCCAGCCGCAGCTATATCAGGGGCAAGACTATGGCTACACCTTC.